The subject of this entry is one T cell receptor (beta chain). Antigen specificity is unknown. This record belongs to a study of tumor-infiltrating lymphocytes in primary liver carcinoma. Whole-study context: About 3.5 to 7.13 million productive TCRbeta reads were obtained from the samples, with similar numbers across tissue types.

From around 18-30 mg of unsorted bulk tissue, DNA and RNA were co-extracted together. The cohort consisted of patients whose primary liver carcinoma was surgically resected. Tumors were each sampled at five separate regions. A primer matching the constant region was used to make TCR beta cDNA from around 550 ng of total RNA. Each TCR beta library was derived from three nested multiplex PCR rounds that employed slightly modified ARM-PCR. A C-beta reverse primer was combined with TRBV1-TRBV30 forward primers in the first two PCR rounds, and each round had ten to eleven cycles. A single record per CDR3 protein comes from TCRdb applying MiXCR to the multiplex PCR reads. Of 50,000 or so distinct CDR3 sequences in the sample, 70% to 80% are singletons; the top ten hold about 24%. Between the trimmed V and J ends, which lost 4 bases and 4 bases, there was a span of 13 bases. Germline V gene sequence: CDR1 SGHVS, CDR2 FQNEAQ. The CDR3 is 15 residues long.

Points from the study as a whole: It was observed that only about 7-25% of the top clones appeared in every one of the five tumor regions.

Sequencing used liver tumor tissue from sampling region 5. As for subset: tumor region T5, tumor centre. The chain recombines TRBV7-8 with TRBJ2-2, with a weak D call TRBD1 (6 bases). The receptor was derived from a man in his forties with primary liver carcinoma and hepatitis B virus infection. This chain's CDR3 is CASSSGIGGTGELFF. The CDR3 DNA reads TGTGCCAGCAGCTCGGGGATAGGGGGCACCGGGGAGCTGTTTTTT.